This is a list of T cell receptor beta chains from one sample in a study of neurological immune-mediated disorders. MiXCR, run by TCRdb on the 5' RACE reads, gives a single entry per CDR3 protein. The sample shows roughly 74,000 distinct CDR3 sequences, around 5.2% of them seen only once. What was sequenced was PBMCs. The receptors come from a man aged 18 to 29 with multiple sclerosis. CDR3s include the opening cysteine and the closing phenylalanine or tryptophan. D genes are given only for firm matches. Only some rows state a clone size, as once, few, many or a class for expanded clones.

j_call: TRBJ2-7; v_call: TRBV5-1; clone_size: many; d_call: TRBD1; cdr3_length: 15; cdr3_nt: TGCGCCAGCAGCATGGGACAGGGGGCGAGATACGAGCAGTACTTC; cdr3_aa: CASSMGQGARYEQYF
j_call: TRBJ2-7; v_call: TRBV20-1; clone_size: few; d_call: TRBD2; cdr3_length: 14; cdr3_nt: TGCAGTGCCGGAACGACTAGCGGCCTCTACGAGCAGTACTTC; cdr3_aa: CSAGTTSGLYEQYF
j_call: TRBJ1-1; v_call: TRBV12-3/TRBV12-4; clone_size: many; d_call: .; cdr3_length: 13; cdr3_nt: TGTGCCAGCAGTCGAACAGGGTCGGCTGAAGCTTTCTTT; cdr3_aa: CASSRTGSAEAFF
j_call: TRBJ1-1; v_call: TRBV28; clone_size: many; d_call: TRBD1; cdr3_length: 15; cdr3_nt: TGTGCCAGCGAACGGCCGGGACAGAAGAACACTGAAGCTTTCTTT; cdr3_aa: CASERPGQKNTEAFF
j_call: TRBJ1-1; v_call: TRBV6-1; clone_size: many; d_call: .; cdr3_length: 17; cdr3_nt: TGTGCCAGCGAAATAACAGGGTCCCCACCTATGAACACTGAAGCTTTCTTT; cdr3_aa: CASEITGSPPMNTEAFF
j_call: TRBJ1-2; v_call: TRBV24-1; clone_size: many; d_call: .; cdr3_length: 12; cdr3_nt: TGTGCCACCAGTGCAGGGGACTATGGCTACACCTTC; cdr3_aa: CATSAGDYGYTF
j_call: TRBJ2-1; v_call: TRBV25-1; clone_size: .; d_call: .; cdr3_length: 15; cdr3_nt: TGTGCCAGCAGTGGCATAAGCGGGCCCCCCGGGGAGCAGTTCTTC; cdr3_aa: CASSGISGPPGEQFF
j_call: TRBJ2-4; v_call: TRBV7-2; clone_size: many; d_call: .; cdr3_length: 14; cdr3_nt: TGTGCCAGCAGCTTAGCGGGTGGGGGGAACATTCAGTACTTC; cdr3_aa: CASSLAGGGNIQYF
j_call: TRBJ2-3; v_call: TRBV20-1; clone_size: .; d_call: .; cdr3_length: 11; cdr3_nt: TGCAGTGCTAGGGAGGTCTCTACGCAGTATTTT; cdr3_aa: CSAREVSTQYF
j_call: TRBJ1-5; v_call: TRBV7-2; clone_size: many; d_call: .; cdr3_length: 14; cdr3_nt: TGTGCCAGCAGCTTTGGGGGGCCGTTGCAGCCCCAGCATTTT; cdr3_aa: CASSFGGPLQPQHF
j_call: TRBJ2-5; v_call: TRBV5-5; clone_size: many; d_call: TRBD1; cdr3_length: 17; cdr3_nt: TGTGCCAGCAGCTTGGTCTCTGGGACAGCGTACCAAGAGACCCAGTACTTC; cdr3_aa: CASSLVSGTAYQETQYF
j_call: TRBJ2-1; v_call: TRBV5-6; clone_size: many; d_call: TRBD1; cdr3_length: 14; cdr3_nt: TGTGCCAGCAGCACTCGGGACAGGGTGAGTGAGCAGTTCTTC; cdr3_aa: CASSTRDRVSEQFF
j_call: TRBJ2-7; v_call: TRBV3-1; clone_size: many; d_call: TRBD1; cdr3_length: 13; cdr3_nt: TGTGCCAGCAGAAAACAGGGGTCCTACGAGCAGTACTTC; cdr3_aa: CASRKQGSYEQYF
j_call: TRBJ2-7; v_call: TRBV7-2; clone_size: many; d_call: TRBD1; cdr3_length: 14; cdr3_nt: TGTGCCAGCAGCGCCAGACAGGGGGTCTACGAGCAGTACTTC; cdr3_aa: CASSARQGVYEQYF
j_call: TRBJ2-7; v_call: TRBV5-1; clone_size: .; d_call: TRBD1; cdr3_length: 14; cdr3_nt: TGCGCCAGCAGCCCCGGGACAGGGGCCTACGAGCAGTACTTC; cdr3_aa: CASSPGTGAYEQYF
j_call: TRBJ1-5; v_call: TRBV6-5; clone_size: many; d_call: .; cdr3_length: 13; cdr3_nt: TGTGCCAGCAGTTACTGGGCAGGGCAGCCCCAGCATTTT; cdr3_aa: CASSYWAGQPQHF
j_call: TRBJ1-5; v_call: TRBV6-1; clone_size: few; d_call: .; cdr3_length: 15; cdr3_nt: TGTGCCAGCAGTCTCGACTTTATGAGCAATCAGCCCCAGAATTTT; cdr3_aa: CASSLDFMSNQPQNF
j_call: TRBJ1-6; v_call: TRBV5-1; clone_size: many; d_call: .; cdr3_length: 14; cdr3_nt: TGCGCCAGCAGTCCAGGGGATGATAATTCACCCCTCCACTTT; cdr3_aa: CASSPGDDNSPLHF
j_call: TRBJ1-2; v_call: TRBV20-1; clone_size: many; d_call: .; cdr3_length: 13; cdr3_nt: TGCAGTGCTTGGGGGGATTGGGTTAAAGGCTACACCTTC; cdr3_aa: CSAWGDWVKGYTF
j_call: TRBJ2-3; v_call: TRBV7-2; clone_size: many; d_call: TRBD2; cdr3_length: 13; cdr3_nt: TGTGCCAGCAGCCCGACTAGCGCCGATACGCAGTATTTT; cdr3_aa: CASSPTSADTQYF
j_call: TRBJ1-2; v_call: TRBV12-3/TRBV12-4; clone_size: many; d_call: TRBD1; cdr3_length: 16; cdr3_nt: TGTGCCAGCAGAGCCCGGGACAGAAAAAGTAACTATGGCTACACCTTC; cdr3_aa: CASRARDRKSNYGYTF
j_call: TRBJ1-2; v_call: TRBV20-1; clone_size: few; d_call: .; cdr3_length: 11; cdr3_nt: TGCAGTGCTAGATCCGGGACGCGGACCACCTTC; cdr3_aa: CSARSGTRTTF
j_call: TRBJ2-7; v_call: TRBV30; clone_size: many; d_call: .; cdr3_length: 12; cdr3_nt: TGTGCCTGGAGCGGCGGATCCTACGAGCAGTACTTC; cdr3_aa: CAWSGGSYEQYF
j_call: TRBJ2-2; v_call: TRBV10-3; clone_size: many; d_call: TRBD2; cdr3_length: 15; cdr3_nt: TGTGCCACCAGCCCTCAGCGGGGTAACACCGGGGAGCTGTTTTTT; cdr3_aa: CATSPQRGNTGELFF
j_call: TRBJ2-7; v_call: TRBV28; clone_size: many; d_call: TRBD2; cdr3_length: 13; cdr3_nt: TGTGCCAGCAGACCTAGCGGCTCCTACGAGCAGTACTTC; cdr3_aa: CASRPSGSYEQYF
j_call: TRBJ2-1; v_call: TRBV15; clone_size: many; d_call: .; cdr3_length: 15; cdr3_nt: TGTGCCACCAGCAGAGGAGTTTCGGGGAACAATGAGCAGTTCTTC; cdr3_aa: CATSRGVSGNNEQFF
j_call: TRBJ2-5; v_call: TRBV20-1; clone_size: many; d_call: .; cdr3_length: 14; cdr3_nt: TGCAGTGCTAGCGCTGTCAGTCTACAAGAGACCCAGTACTTC; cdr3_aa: CSASAVSLQETQYF
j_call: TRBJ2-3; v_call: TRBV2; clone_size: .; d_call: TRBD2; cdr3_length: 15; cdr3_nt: TGTGCCAGCGGCCGGACTAGACCAACCACAGATACGCAGTATTTT; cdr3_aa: CASGRTRPTTDTQYF
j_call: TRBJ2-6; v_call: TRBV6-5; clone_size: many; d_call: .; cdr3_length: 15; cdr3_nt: TGTGCCAGCAGTTACTCGCGCTCTGGGGCCAACGTCCTGACTTTC; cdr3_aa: CASSYSRSGANVLTF
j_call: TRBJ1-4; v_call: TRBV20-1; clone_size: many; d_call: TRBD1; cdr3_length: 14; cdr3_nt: TGCAGTGCCCCACCGGGACAGGGGGATGAAAAACTGTTTTTT; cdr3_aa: CSAPPGQGDEKLFF
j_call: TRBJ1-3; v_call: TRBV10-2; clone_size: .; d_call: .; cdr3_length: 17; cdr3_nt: TGCGCCAGCAGTGAGTCGAGTGCACGGAGCTCTGGAAACACCATATATTTT; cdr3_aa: CASSESSARSSGNTIYF
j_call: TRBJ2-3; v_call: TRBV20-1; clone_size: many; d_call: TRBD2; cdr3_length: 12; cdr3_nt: TGCAGTGCTAGGGTGTTGGCGGGAGTGCAGTATTTT; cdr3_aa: CSARVLAGVQYF
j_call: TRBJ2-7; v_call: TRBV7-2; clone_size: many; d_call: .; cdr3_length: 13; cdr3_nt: TGTGCCAGCAGCTTAACAGCTTTCAGCGAGCAGTACTTC; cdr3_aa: CASSLTAFSEQYF
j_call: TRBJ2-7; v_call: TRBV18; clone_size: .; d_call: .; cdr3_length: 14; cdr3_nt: TGTGCCAGCTCACCGGGATCCTCAGGCTACGAGCAGTACTTC; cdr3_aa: CASSPGSSGYEQYF
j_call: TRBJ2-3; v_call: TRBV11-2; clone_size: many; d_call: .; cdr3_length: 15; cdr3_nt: TGTGCCAGCAGCTCCGACGAGACCTTCACAGATACGCAGTATTTT; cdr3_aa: CASSSDETFTDTQYF
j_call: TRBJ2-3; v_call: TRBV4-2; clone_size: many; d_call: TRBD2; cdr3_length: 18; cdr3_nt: TGTGCCAGCAGCCAAGATTGGGAACGGGGGGGCTGGAGGGATACGCAGTATTTT; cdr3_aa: CASSQDWERGGWRDTQYF
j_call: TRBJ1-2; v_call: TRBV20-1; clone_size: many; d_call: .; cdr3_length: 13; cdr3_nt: TGCAGTGCCGGAGTGGAGGGCGCGTATGGCTACACCTTC; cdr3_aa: CSAGVEGAYGYTF
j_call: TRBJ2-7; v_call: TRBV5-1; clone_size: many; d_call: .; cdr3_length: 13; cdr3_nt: TGCGCCAGCGGGACGCTGGATACCTACGAGCAGTACTTC; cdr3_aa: CASGTLDTYEQYF
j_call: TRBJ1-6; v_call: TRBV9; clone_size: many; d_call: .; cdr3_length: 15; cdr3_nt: TGTGCCAGCAGCGTGTCACAGGGTATCGGTTCACCCCTCCACTTT; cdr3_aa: CASSVSQGIGSPLHF
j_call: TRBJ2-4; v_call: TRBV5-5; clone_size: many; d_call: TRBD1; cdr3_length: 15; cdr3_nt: TGTGCCAGCAGCGGTTCAGGGGGCAATGGAAACATTCAGTACTTC; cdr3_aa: CASSGSGGNGNIQYF
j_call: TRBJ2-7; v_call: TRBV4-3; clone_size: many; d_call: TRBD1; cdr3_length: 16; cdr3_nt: TGCGCCAGCAGCCAAGGGACAGGGGGTAAGGTCTACGAGCAGTACTTC; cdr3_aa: CASSQGTGGKVYEQYF
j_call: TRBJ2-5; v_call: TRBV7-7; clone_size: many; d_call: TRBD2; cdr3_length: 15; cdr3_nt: TGTGCTAGCAGCCAAGGGACTAGTTCTGGTGAGACCCAGTACTTC; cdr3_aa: CASSQGTSSGETQYF